This T cell receptor beta chain is drawn from a study of T cell responses to AZD1222 COVID-19 vaccine (dated by TCRdb to 2020 to 2023). Background for the entire study: A total of roughly 240 trial participants underwent TCR sequencing, of whom around 200 received two doses of AZD1222 and around 26 received two doses of the MenACWY control vaccine. Trial participants were enrolled into age subgroups of 18-55, 56-69 and 70-plus years, which contained roughly 140, 27 and 60 TCR-sequenced participants, respectively. General study outcomes and caveats: Epitopes outside the regions mutated in the B.1.351 and B.1.1.7 variants were reportedly recognized by nearly half of the unique spike-specific TCRs. After two AZD1222 doses, spike-specific TCR breadth and depth were significantly higher than at day 0 and than in MenACWY recipients. Vaccine-associated CD4 TCRs spanned the whole spike protein, with dominant responses in regions 160-218 and 743-854. Only five to seven AZD1222 recipients were SARS-CoV-2 seropositive at baseline, limiting conclusions about previously exposed vaccinees. Participants were mostly white British and included more females than males, and it was suggested by the authors that clonal diversity may have been underestimated. In the small 56-69-year group, the increase in depth fell short of significance, most likely because of low power. Because no samples from the day 14 peak response were available, repertoires could be characterized only after the peak T cell response.

Counted from cysteine to phenylalanine, this CDR3 has 16 amino acids. The kept DNA is CDR3 alone, 48 bases in frame from the first base. CDR1 and CDR2, per the germline V gene, are SNHLY and FYNNEI. The germline ends are 12 bases apart after V is trimmed by 6 bases and J by 0 bases. Interpreted using the paper, the time point label stands for: about 28 days (+/-7) after the second vaccine dose. The treatment or condition label, read with the paper, signifies: meningococcal conjugate vaccine given as trial control. Samples from vaccinated people were obtained from the UK trials COV001 and COV002, which included a single-blind randomized controlled phase 2/3 trial of AZD1222 (ChAdOx1 nCoV-19) in healthy adults. For TCRbeta chain sequencing, PBMC samples from trial participants were taken at day 0 and at day 28 after the second dose. This clone has only one observation. Its antigen remains unidentified. No base quality values were provided; no much bigger clone lies one nucleotide off.

The CDR3 regions of human TCRbeta chains were analyzed by immunosequencing. The authors' pipeline ran thus. TCRs in the repertoires were matched against a reference library of SARS-CoV-2-specific TCRs that had been generated with the MIRA antigen-specificity platform. Breadth was defined as the fraction of unique TCRs that were SARS-CoV-2-associated. Depth was defined as the fraction of total T cells that were SARS-CoV-2-associated. Using the MIRA data, each spike-specific TCR was assigned both to the spike region to which the TCR was reactive and to a CD4 or CD8 class. Log10-transformed breadth and depth values were compared by one-way ANOVA with Sidak's multiple comparisons tests. Entries here come from immuneACCESS through TCRdb and include only in-frame sequences with V and J called. Some clones fail to appear in such tables; in the studies checked, an unresolved V gene covers under half of the shortfall, and the cause of the remainder is unknown. V and J calls and clone size come straight from that table; D and trimming were deduced from the DNA. This sample lists about 180,000 clones; over 85% were detected once. In total, the top ten clones hold around 1% of the sample.

The source material was peripheral blood, sampled 28 days after the second dose of the MenACWY control vaccine. The sequence links TRBV2 to TRBJ1-6; there is no confident call for the D gene. The sequence was obtained from an adult who received the MenACWY meningococcal vaccine as a control. The CDR3 has the sequence CASRARESSYNSPLHF. The DNA reads as follows: TGTGCCAGCAGGGCGCGGGAGAGCTCCTATAATTCACCCCTCCACTTT.